Sequencing of this TCR beta chain was carried out in a study of post-analysis software for immune sequencing data. TCR beta cDNA libraries had unique molecular identifiers. The T cell input of roughly 0.85 to 11 million gave about 470,000 cDNA molecules. TCRdb re-called the PCR reads through MiXCR, storing one row per CDR3 protein. The table lists 150,000 to 200,000 distinct CDR3 sequences, 30% of them singletons, with approximately 1.6% in the top ten. Germline CDR1 is SNHLY and CDR2 is FYNNEI. CDR3 length: 12 amino acids. The V and J ends lost 7 bases and 8 bases respectively, with 12 bases between them. About this clonotype itself: Its antigen is currently unknown.

General study findings and limits: Elevated frequency relative to controls characterized roughly 5 TRBV segments in patients, TRBV5-6, TRBV5-1 and TRBV20-1 among them. Same-batch samples co-clustered strongly by F measure.

The chain recombines TRBV2 with TRBJ2-1; the D is unclear. Sequences were obtained from blood. The receptor was derived from a girl aged 5-17 years with multiple sclerosis. The CDR3 sequence is CASTEGWDEQFF. As DNA, the CDR3 is TGTGCCAGCACAGAAGGGTGGGATGAGCAGTTCTTC.